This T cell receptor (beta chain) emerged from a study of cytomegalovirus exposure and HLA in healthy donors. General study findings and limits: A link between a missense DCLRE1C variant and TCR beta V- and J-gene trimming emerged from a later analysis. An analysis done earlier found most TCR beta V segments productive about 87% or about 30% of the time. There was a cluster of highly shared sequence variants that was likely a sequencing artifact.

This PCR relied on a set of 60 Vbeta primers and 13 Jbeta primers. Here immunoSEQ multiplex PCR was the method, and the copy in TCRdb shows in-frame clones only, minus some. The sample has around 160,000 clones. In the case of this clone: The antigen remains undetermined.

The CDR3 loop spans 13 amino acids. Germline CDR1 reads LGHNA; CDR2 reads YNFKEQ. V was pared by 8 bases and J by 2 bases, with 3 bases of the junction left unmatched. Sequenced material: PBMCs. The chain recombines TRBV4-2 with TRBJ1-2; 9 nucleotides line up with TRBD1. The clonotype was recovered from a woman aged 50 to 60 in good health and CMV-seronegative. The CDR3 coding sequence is TGTGCCAGCGGCGGACAGGGGAACTATGGCTACACCTTC. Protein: CASGGQGNYGYTF.